The sequence of this T cell receptor beta chain was determined in a study of T cells expressing NK-cell markers (TCRdb year 2020). For the study in its entirety: Three sorted T-cell subsets (CD3+CD56+NKG2C+, CD3+CD56+NKG2C- and CD3+CD56-NKG2C+) from under ten donors had their TCR beta-chain repertoires profiled. Of the eight sequenced donors, seven were found to be HCMV-seropositive and one was found to be HCMV-seronegative. The study sequenced eight donors, all healthy volunteers chosen at random: three men and five women. The libraries were sequenced on Illumina HiSeq 2000/2500, MiSeq or NextSeq, producing 2 x 150 bp reads.

To determine HCMV serostatus, a commercial ELISA kit was used to detect HCMV-specific IgG in serum. Ficoll density gradient centrifugation was used to isolate peripheral blood mononuclear cells from blood. Sequencing was carried out with an Illumina HiSeq 2000. 5'RACE template switching, by which a universal primer site and unique molecular identifiers were added, was used to make TCR beta cDNA libraries. cDNA synthesis was primed from the TCR beta constant segment and was followed by two successive PCR amplification steps. On the study's bioinformatics: MIGEC was used to demultiplex reads and group reads by UMI, and MiTCR was used to assemble and quantify clonotypes. To exclude erroneous sequences, any TCR cDNA sequence not supported by at least two reads was discarded. The tcR package was used for downstream repertoire analysis, and clonotypes were matched between fractions using CDR3 nucleotide sequence together with V segment. VDJmatch was used to annotate antigen specificity against VDJdb, with one amino acid substitution in CDR3 allowed. TCRdb reprocessed the reads into one record per CDR3 protein sequence, lacking DNA. The V and J calls here are based on TCRdb, not the publication. The data table for this sample lists a few hundred thousand distinct CDR3 sequences. 0.3% to 0.45% of the sample is in the top ten clones.

In the case of this clonotype: Its antigen has not been determined.

CDR1 LNHDA and CDR2 SQIVND are derived from the germline V gene (reference sequence). Taken from cysteine to phenylalanine, the CDR3 has 14 residues. No coding sequence is recorded. The study at large found these results: Whether the expanded NKG2C-expressing T cell clones were specific for HCMV antigens was left unclear. Those dominant clonotypes were again the most abundant among CD3+CD56-NKG2C+ cells in a few donors, at about 25-60.1%. In roughly 6 donors, the dominant CD3+CD56+NKG2C+ clonotypes were among the top 10 CD8+ clonotypes and accounted for about 1.0-7.0% of CD8+ T cells.

The chain is encoded by TRBV19 joined to TRBJ1-5; TCRdb designates TRBD1, a call that cannot be tested without DNA. This clonotype was obtained from a man aged 18 to 29 in good health. Donor details come from another sample of the same person, matched by shared clones. The source material was blood T cells: a sorted CD56 or NKG2C T cell subset, CD4+ or CD8+ T cells, or bulk PBMC T cells (not recorded which). Here the CDR3 is given as CASSPSNSNQPQHF.